The clone carrying this T cell receptor (beta chain) has a single count. What it binds is not known. Sequencing was limited to surgery cases with top T cell transcript signatures in brain tissue. At least one anti-epileptic drug was given before surgery. The table came from immunoSEQ multiplex PCR; TCRdb's copy has only in-frame clones and leaves some out. The sample has about 20,000 clones; 94% are singletons. The data were taken from a study of brain T cells in children with intractable seizures. Overall study results and limits: Pre-surgery blood may have been undersampled, hiding some clones. HCMV serostatus was not known, and viral specificity came from CDR3 similarity only.

The CDR3 has 14 residues. Looked up from germline, CDR1 is MNHEY and CDR2 is SVGAGI. The V gene lost 0 bases and the J gene lost 10 bases, with 10 bases spanning the gap. This specimen was peripheral blood, taken at surgery. The receptor was derived from a boy aged 5-17 years with focal cortical dysplasia and intractable seizures. This chain connects TRBV6-5 to TRBJ1-6; D ambiguous. CDR3 in amino acids: CASSYSREESPLHF. DNA for the CDR3: TGTGCCAGCAGTTACTCTCGCGAAGAATCACCCCTCCACTTT.